The T cell receptor (beta chain) described here comes from a study of T cells in localized non-small cell lung cancer. Study findings and constraints: Maximal T cell clonality occurred in uninvolved adjacent lung, with tumor ranking below it. Because researchers sequenced only one region of the tumor, heterogeneity is still possible. A median around 57 of the top 100 tumor clones appeared in adjacent lung. A higher density of T cells in blood coincided with extended overall survival.

The data were produced by immunoSEQ multiplex PCR, yet TCRdb's version contains in-frame clones alone and is incomplete. The data contain 23,000 or so clones, 89% of them singletons. This CDR3 has 15 residues. Trimming took 2 bases from V and 2 from J, leaving 10 bases between them. Germline lookup yields CDR1 SGHNT and CDR2 YYREEE (reference sequence). A note on this clone: Its antigen is unidentified.

This clonotype was sampled from a man aged 35 to 70 with stage I squamous cell lung carcinoma. The J gene is TRBJ2-2, the V gene TRBV5-4; D may be TRBD2 (6 bases). The sample in question was peripheral blood, obtained before any cancer treatment. The CDR3 coding sequence is TGTGCCAGCAGCTTCGGGACTGACAACACCGGGGAGCTGTTTTTT. This sequence encodes CASSFGTDNTGELFF.